This entry features one T cell receptor beta chain sequence. Its antigen remains unidentified. Central memory, naive, regulatory and stem cell-like memory CD4+ cells were sorted by CD45RO/CCR7/CD25/CD127/CD95/CD27. V lost 4 bases and J lost 0, with 12 bases in between. The CDR3 contains 16 residues. Germline V lookup: CDR1 SGHNT, CDR2 YENEEA. This sample is drawn from a study of beta chain features in type 1 diabetes. Study outcomes and limitations: PCR may have favored shorter templates equally in patients and controls.

Expressed TCRB transcripts were sequenced, since all the RNA that had been isolated was reverse transcribed. Libraries were prepared by immunoSEQ multiplex PCR; TCRdb keeps only in-frame clonotypes and omits some of them. The sample lists some 270,000 clones; around 7.3% were seen once. Sequenced material: central memory CD4+ T cells from blood. The receptor was derived from a woman under 30 in good health. The gene calls are TRBV11-3 and TRBJ2-2; tentatively, D is TRBD2 (5 bases). This chain's CDR3 is CASSSLEAANTGELFF. The CDR3 nucleotides are TGTGCCAGCAGCTCCCTGGAGGCGGCGAACACCGGGGAGCTGTTTTTT.